These 20 T cell receptor beta chains were all obtained from the same sample, sequenced in a study of identifying expanded T cells in peripheral blood. Sequenced by immunoSEQ multiplex PCR; TCRdb stores in-frame clones only, minus some. The table lists about 85,000 clones, approximately 90% of them singletons. Sequences were obtained from blood. These receptors came from a person aged 18 to 69 in good health.

The rearrangement joins TRBV5-1 to TRBJ2-7, with 7 bases identical to TRBD1. In germline, CDR1 is SGHRS, CDR2 YFSETQ. The ends lost 9 bases at V and 2 bases at J; junction bases unmatched: 8. The CDR3 covers 13 residues. The CDR3 DNA follows: TGCGCCACCTCCGGACAGGACACCTACGAGCAGTACTTC. Translated, it gives CATSGQDTYEQYF.

CDR3 nucleotide sequence: TGTGCCAGCAGCCAAGATTCGGAGGTAACGGGACCCCACACCGGGGAGCTGTTTTTT. This translates into CASSQDSEVTGPHTGELFF. The chain links TRBV4-2 to TRBJ2-2, with D perhaps assigned TRBD1 or TRBD2 (5 bases each). This CDR3 is 19 amino acids long. Per germline, CDR1 LGHNA and CDR2 YNFKEQ. V lost 0 bases and J 3 bases, leaving 20 bases between the germline ends.

The genes are TRBV5-4 and TRBJ2-3; D not resolved. The CDR3 loop spans 13 amino acids. The V and J ends lost 1 base and 2 bases respectively, with 5 bases between them. Germline CDR1 is SGHNT and CDR2 is YYREEE (reference sequence). The CDR3 bases are TGTGCCAGCAGCTTGCGCCTCACAGATACGCAGTATTTT. It codes for CASSLRLTDTQYF.

This chain uses TRBV11-1 with TRBJ2-7; possible D gene TRBD1, 5 bases. V dropped 3 bases and J dropped 3 bases, with 12 bases sitting between them. Germline V lookup: CDR1 SGHAT, CDR2 FQDESV (reference sequence). The CDR3 spans 14 residues. CDR3 protein: CASSFGQGNYEQYF. Written as DNA, the CDR3 is TGTGCCAGCAGCTTTGGTCAGGGAAACTACGAGCAGTACTTC.

This clone has only one observation. The chain uses TRBV30 and TRBJ1-2, with a tentative D call TRBD1 (5 bases). Per germline, CDR1 GTSNPN and CDR2 SVGIG (reference sequence). The CDR3 covers 13 residues. Trimming stripped 2 bases from V and 6 bases from J, with 13 bases between. CDR3 amino acids: CAWSPGGENGYTF. CDR3 bases: TGTGCCTGGAGTCCCGGGGGGGAGAATGGCTACACCTTC.

This rearrangement joins TRBV4-3 to TRBJ2-1; D assignment may be TRBD1 or TRBD2 (5 bases each). Germline CDR1 is LGHNA and CDR2 is YSLEER. Trimming stripped 3 bases from V and 3 bases from J, with 12 bases between. This CDR3 spans 15 amino acids. The CDR3 DNA sequence: TGCGCCAGCAGCCATCGTCCGGGGCTCTACAATGAGCAGTTCTTC. As protein: CASSHRPGLYNEQFF.

The chain employs TRBV28 and TRBJ1-5; D may be TRBD1 (6 bases). V lost 6 bases and J lost 1, with 16 bases in between. Germline V gives CDR1 MDHEN, CDR2 SYDVKM. The CDR3 runs 16 residues. CDR3 sequence (DNA): TGTGCCAGCAGCCTAGGGACACCAGTGAGCAATCAGCCCCAGCATTTT. Protein: CASSLGTPVSNQPQHF.

Written as DNA, the CDR3 is TGTGCCATCAGTGAAGGGACAGGTGGGCCTGAAGCTTTCTTT. As protein: CAISEGTGGPEAFF. This chain joins TRBV10-3 and TRBJ1-1; TRBD1 agrees at 8 bases. Germline V gene lookup returns CDR1 ENHRY and CDR2 SYGVKD. The trim removed 3 bases at V and 6 bases at J, leaving 6 bases unmatched. CDR3 length: 14 residues.

This chain uses TRBV4-1 with TRBJ1-3, with a weak D call TRBD1 (6 bases). The germline V and J ends were trimmed by 5 bases and 4 bases, with 12 bases remaining between them. The CDR3 is 14 amino acids. Germline V gene data show CDR1 as MGHRA and CDR2 as YSYEKL. The CDR3 bases are TGCGCCAGCAGCTCGCACAGGGCCGGAAACACCATATATTTT. It translates to CASSSHRAGNTIYF.

The chain couples TRBV7-9 to TRBJ2-7; no definite D call. Trimming left V 1 base short and J 3 bases short, with 10 bases between. Per the germline V gene, CDR1 is SEHNR and CDR2 is FQNEAQ (reference sequence). CDR3 length: 14 residues. The CDR3 spells CASSLVGRSYEQYF. CDR3 coding DNA: TGTGCCAGCAGCTTAGTGGGCAGGAGCTACGAGCAGTACTTC.

This clone was seen a single time. The chain is built from TRBV2 and TRBJ1-1; D perhaps matches TRBD1 (6 bases). The germline V gene has CDR1 SNHLY and CDR2 FYNNEI. Between the trimmed V and J ends, which lost 1 base and 8 bases, there was a span of 17 bases. The CDR3 length is 15 residues. CDR3 nucleotide sequence: TGTGCCAGCAGTGAAGAGCCGGTTGGGACATTAGAAGCTTTCTTT. Amino acid sequence: CASSEEPVGTLEAFF.

V and J are TRBV6-5 and TRBJ1-5; no definite D call. The CDR3 contains 13 residues. Germline CDR1 and CDR2: MNHEY and SVGAGI. Trimming pared 6 bases from V and 6 bases from J, leaving 12 bases between. The CDR3 DNA follows: TGTGCCAGCAGCTCAGAGCGGGGTCAGCCCCAGCATTTT. This gives the protein CASSSERGQPQHF.

J is TRBJ1-5 and V is TRBV7-2, with unresolved D. The CDR3 covers 13 residues. V lost 1 base and J lost 4, with 5 bases in between. CDR1 is SGHTA and CDR2 is FQGNSA in the germline V gene. The chain's CDR3 is CASSLVGNQPQHF. The DNA for the CDR3 is TGTGCCAGCAGCTTAGTGGGAAATCAGCCCCAGCATTTT.

This chain connects TRBV15 to TRBJ1-1, with D possibly matching TRBD1 (6 bases). The V gene's germline CDR1 is LNHNV and CDR2 YYDKDF (reference sequence). The CDR3 contains 15 residues. Trimming removed 3 bases at V and 6 bases at J, with 17 bases between. Here the CDR3 DNA reads TGTGCCACCAGCAGGGATCTCAGGGGTGGTCCTGAAGCTTTCTTT. Translating it yields CATSRDLRGGPEAFF.

This sequence joins TRBV11-2 and TRBJ1-4, with 7 positions matching TRBD1. In germline, CDR1 is SGHAT, CDR2 FQNNGV. The CDR3 extends over 14 amino acids. Trimming cost V 1 base and J 8 bases; bases outside gene matches: 4. CDR3 DNA sequence: TGTGCCAGCAGCTTAGGACAGGGTAGCGAAAAACTGTTTTTT. As protein: CASSLGQGSEKLFF.

The rearrangement uses TRBV5-6 and TRBJ1-1, with D perhaps TRBD1 (5 bases). Germline assignment: CDR1 SGHDT and CDR2 YYEEEE. V lost 5 bases to trimming and J lost 6 bases, with 11 bases between them. CDR3 length equals 12 residues. CDR3 amino acids: CASSWTNAEAFF. The DNA for the CDR3 is TGTGCCAGCAGTTGGACAAACGCTGAAGCTTTCTTT.

V is TRBV18 and J is TRBJ2-1; 13 positions agree with TRBD2. V shed 6 bases and J 8 bases; nucleotides not matched to a gene: 7. The germline CDR1 and CDR2 sequences are KGHSH and LQKENI. The CDR3 has 15 residues. CDR3 nucleotide sequence: TGTGCCAGCTCTCCCGGACTAGCGGGGGAGGATGAGCAGTTCTTC. This encodes CASSPGLAGEDEQFF.

This clone came up once. The CDR3 spells CASSEQGFGEKLFF. The CDR3 nucleotides read TGTGCCAGCAGTGAACAAGGGTTTGGGGAAAAACTGTTTTTT. The V gene is TRBV25-1, the J gene TRBJ1-4; D uncertain. The CDR3 has 14 amino acids. CDR1 is MGHDK, CDR2 SYGVNS, per germline. The V and J ends lost 2 bases and 8 bases respectively, with 12 bases between them.

This chain links TRBV29-1 with TRBJ2-7; TRBD1 might be the D (6 bases). Germline lookup yields CDR1 SQVTM and CDR2 ANQGSEA. V lost 3 bases and J 6 bases, leaving 12 bases between the germline ends. This CDR3 spans 12 amino acids. The CDR3 is CSVDQGWGEQYF. CDR3 coding DNA: TGCAGCGTTGATCAGGGGTGGGGCGAGCAGTACTTC.

In regard to this clone: The junction does not match germline at one end; this may be a read error. The rearrangement uses TRBV13 and TRBJ2-7, with 9 bases lining up with TRBD1. The CDR3 spans 13 residues. Germline CDR1 reads PRHDT; CDR2 reads FYEKMQ (reference sequence). CDR3 nucleotides: TGTGCCGGCAGCTCCGGGACAGGGAACGAGCAGTACTTC. It translates to CAGSSGTGNEQYF. The whole variable domain, remainder taken from reference TRBV13 and TRBJ2-7, is AAGVIQSPRHLIKEKRETATLKCYPIPRHDTVYWYQQGPGQDPQFLISFYEKMQSDKGSIPDRFSAQQFSDYHSELNMSSLELGDSALYFCAGSSGTGNEQYFGPGTRLTVT.